This T cell receptor (beta chain) came from a study of blood T cell repertoires in COVID-19. Whole-study context: Spain, Italy and the United States supplied samples that represented acute and convalescent COVID-19. T cells, B-cell-depleted T cells, or PBMCs supplied cDNA or gDNA.

In the authors' workflow: Estimates of nucleated cell counts were drawn from the amplification of reference gene primers. The repertoire was sequenced with immunoSEQ multiplex PCR; TCRdb's copy has only in-frame clones and lacks some. The DNA was the basis for D and trimming; V, J and clone size are from that table. This table holds around 67,000 clones, 87% found once. The sequenced sample consisted of peripheral blood. The sequence was obtained from a woman of 80 years or more with acute or convalescent COVID-19.

CDR3 residues: CASTTRTGYGDTQYF. The CDR3 bases are TGTGCCAGCACGACTAGGACAGGGTACGGGGATACGCAGTATTTT. V usage is TRBV28 and J usage is TRBJ2-3; 8 bases agree with TRBD1. The CDR3 has 15 amino acids. Germline V lookup: CDR1 MDHEN, CDR2 SYDVKM. V shed 7 bases and J 6 bases; nucleotides not matched to a gene: 12.